The 19 T cell receptor beta chains below all came from one sample that was sequenced in a study of cytomegalovirus exposure and HLA in healthy donors. Primers included in the PCR were 60 Vbeta and 13 Jbeta primers. Assay used: immunoSEQ multiplex PCR; TCRdb lists only in-frame clones, some missing. The data hold approximately 200,000 clones, with over 70% observed a single time. Sequences were obtained from PBMCs. The receptors come from a woman younger than 35 in good health and CMV-seropositive.

V and J are TRBV9 and TRBJ1-1, with D perhaps TRBD1 (5 bases). The germline V gene has CDR1 SGDLS and CDR2 YYNGEE. Trimming took off 4 bases at V and 3 bases at J, with 10 bases between the two ends. The CDR3 sequence is 13 residues long. The CDR3 nucleotides read TGTGCCAGCAGCTTACAGGCCGACACTGAAGCTTTCTTT. Its translation: CASSLQADTEAFF.

This chain uses TRBV5-1 with TRBJ1-1, with TRBD1 as a possible D gene (6 bases). The V end was cut by 0 bases, the J end by 5 bases, with 11 bases between. Germline CDR1 reads SGHRS; CDR2 reads YFSETQ. The CDR3 length is 14 residues. The CDR3 region is CASSLVGGRTEAFF. The DNA for the CDR3 is TGCGCCAGCAGCTTGGTGGGGGGGCGGACTGAAGCTTTCTTT.

V gene TRBV19 combines with J gene TRBJ2-1; 9 nucleotides align to TRBD2. The V gene end was trimmed by 7 bases and the J gene end by 6 bases; junction bases not matched to a gene: 13. The CDR3 has 16 residues. Germline V gene lookup returns CDR1 LNHDA and CDR2 SQIVND (reference sequence). The CDR3 DNA reads TGTGCCAGTACAGCAAGAAGCGGGGGGTCGGGCAATGAGCAGTTCTTC. Its translation: CASTARSGGSGNEQFF.

The chain is built from TRBV9 and TRBJ2-2, with 7 bases identical to TRBD2. V was pared by 0 bases and J by 4 bases, with 6 bases of the junction left unmatched. The CDR3 is made up of 16 amino acids. From germline, CDR1 is SGDLS and CDR2 YYNGEE. The DNA of the CDR3 is TGTGCCAGCAGCGTAGCGAGCGGGGTCGGCACCGGGGAGCTGTTTTTT. Protein sequence: CASSVASGVGTGELFF. Using reference TRBV9 and TRBJ2-2 for the parts outside the CDR3, the full variable domain is DSGVTQTPKHLITATGQRVTLRCSPRSGDLSVYWYQQSLDQGLQFLIQYYNGEERAKGNILERFSAQQFPDLHSELNLSSLELGDSALYFCASSVASGVGTGELFFGEGSRLTVL.

The V gene is TRBV4-2, the J gene TRBJ2-1; D unclear. This CDR3 contains 12 residues. Germline loops: CDR1 LGHNA, CDR2 YNFKEQ. V was pared by 4 bases and J by 4 bases, with 5 bases between. The CDR3 nucleotides read TGTGCCAGCAGCCGCCAGTACAATGAGCAGTTCTTC. It codes for CASSRQYNEQFF.

The genes are TRBV6-6 and TRBJ2-5; D possibly corresponds to TRBD2 (6 bases). The length of the CDR3 is 14 residues. Trimming left V 6 bases short and J 2 bases short, with 13 bases between. Germline assignment: CDR1 MNHNY and CDR2 SVGAGI (reference sequence). This chain's CDR3 is CASSGGRVQETQYF. DNA of the CDR3: TGTGCCAGCAGCGGGGGACGGGTTCAAGAGACCCAGTACTTC.

This clone came up a few times. This chain links TRBV27 with TRBJ2-7, with D possibly matching TRBD1 (5 bases). The V end lost 5 bases, the J end lost 7 bases, and 12 bases lay between the germline ends. The germline V gene encodes CDR1 MNHEY and CDR2 SMNVEV (reference sequence). The CDR3 covers 12 residues. The CDR3 sequence: CASSPGRREQYF. In nucleotides, the CDR3 is TGTGCCAGCAGTCCAGGGCGGCGGGAGCAGTACTTC.

The rearrangement links TRBV6-1 to TRBJ1-2; tentatively, D is TRBD1 (6 bases). CDR1 MNHNS and CDR2 SASEGT come from the germline V gene. The CDR3 sequence is 13 residues long. The V and J ends lost 4 bases and 4 bases respectively, with 10 bases between them. This CDR3 reads CASSVGQFYGYTF. CDR3 DNA sequence: TGTGCCAGCAGTGTTGGACAGTTCTATGGCTACACCTTC.

The J gene is TRBJ1-5, the V gene TRBV6-5, with 7 bases aligning to TRBD1. CDR1 is MNHEY and CDR2 is SVGAGI in the germline V gene. This CDR3 contains 16 residues. V shed 4 bases and J 3 bases; nucleotides not matched to a gene: 9. CDR3 region: CASSSDRELDNQPQHF. The CDR3 region has the DNA TGTGCCAGCAGTTCAGACAGGGAATTGGACAATCAGCCCCAGCATTTT.

The gene calls are TRBV28 and TRBJ1-5; D call uncertain. Trimming took off 3 bases at V and 0 bases at J, with 6 bases between the two ends. The V gene's germline CDR1 is MDHEN and CDR2 SYDVKM. The CDR3 length is 14 residues. CDR3 protein: CASSFPSSNQPQHF. CDR3 coding DNA: TGTGCCAGCAGTTTTCCCAGTAGCAATCAGCCCCAGCATTTT.

This clone turned up a few times. The V call is TRBV19, the J call TRBJ2-2; 8 bases align to TRBD2. V was pared by 4 bases and J by 5 bases, with 9 bases of the junction left unmatched. Germline V lookup: CDR1 LNHDA, CDR2 SQIVND (reference sequence). The CDR3 has 16 amino acids. In DNA, the CDR3 is TGTGCCAGTAGTAAGACACGGGGGGGCGGGACCGGGGAGCTGTTTTTT. The encoded protein is CASSKTRGGGTGELFF.

The chain links TRBV7-9 to TRBJ2-5; possibly TRBD1 for D (6 bases). This CDR3 spans 14 amino acids. V was cut by 4 bases and J by 0 bases, with 9 bases left in between. Germline CDR1 SEHNR, CDR2 FQNEAQ (reference sequence). CDR3 coding DNA: TGTGCCAGCAGCTCCGGGACATACCAAGAGACCCAGTACTTC. Amino acid sequence: CASSSGTYQETQYF.

The chain employs TRBV6-1 and TRBJ2-3; 15 nucleotides agree with TRBD2. Trimming cost V 6 bases and J 6 bases; bases outside gene matches: 4. Looked up from germline, CDR1 is MNHNS and CDR2 is SASEGT. The CDR3 extends over 15 amino acids. The CDR3 DNA sequence: TGTGCCAGCAGCGGGACTAGCGGGGGGTTGGATACGCAGTATTTT. This sequence encodes CASSGTSGGLDTQYF.

In its sample, this clone was seen a few times. At one boundary the junction diverges from the germline segment, which might be a read error. The chain uses TRBV11-1 and TRBJ1-3; no firm D call. This CDR3 has 11 residues. Germline-derived CDR1 and CDR2 are SGHAT and FQDESV (reference sequence). The CDR3 DNA follows: TGTGCCAGCAGCTTACTGGAGGGCAGAAATTTT. It codes for CASSLLEGRNF.

The genes are TRBV15 and TRBJ1-1; tentative D call: TRBD1 (5 bases). This CDR3 region has 12 residues. Germline CDR1 reads LNHNV; CDR2 reads YYDKDF (reference sequence). Between the trimmed V and J ends, which lost 6 bases and 4 bases, there was a span of 9 bases. DNA for the CDR3: TGTGCCACCAGTTGGGGGGGCACTGAAGCTTTCTTT. Amino acids: CATSWGGTEAFF.

The J gene is TRBJ2-5, the V gene TRBV19; 11 bases match TRBD2. Unmatched junction bases numbered 9, after V lost 7 bases and J lost 8 bases. CDR1 is LNHDA and CDR2 is SQIVND in the germline V gene (reference sequence). The CDR3 consists of 14 residues. The CDR3 DNA follows: TGTGCCAGTAACACGGGACTAGCGGTTAGAACCCAGTACTTC. This translates into CASNTGLAVRTQYF.

CDR3 nucleotide sequence: TGTGCCAGCAGCCACCGAGGACAGGGTGCTGGCTACACCTTC. Translated: CASSHRGQGAGYTF. The chain joins TRBV11-3 to TRBJ1-2; 8 positions match TRBD1. Looked up from germline, CDR1 is SGHNT and CDR2 is YENEEA. This CDR3 is 14 amino acids long. J was trimmed by 7 bases and V by 5 bases; bases with no gene match: 9.

The chain combines TRBV5-6 with TRBJ2-5; 8 bases align to TRBD1. Per the germline V gene, CDR1 is SGHDT and CDR2 is YYEEEE. This CDR3 region has 16 residues. With V trimmed by 2 bases and J by 2 bases, 8 bases remained unmatched. The CDR3 region has the DNA TGTGCCAGCAGCTTTATCGGGACAGGAGGTCAAGAGACCCAGTACTTC. Its protein is CASSFIGTGGQETQYF.

This clone appeared a few times. The gene calls are TRBV19 and TRBJ1-1; D gene unclear. V lost 5 bases and J 1 base, leaving 8 bases between the germline ends. CDR3 size: 13 residues. Germline-derived CDR1 and CDR2 are LNHDA and SQIVND (reference sequence). Here the CDR3 DNA reads TGTGCCAGTAGTGCCGGGTCGAACACTGAAGCTTTCTTT. This translates into CASSAGSNTEAFF. The full variable domain, rest sourced from reference TRBV19 and TRBJ1-1, is DGGITQSPKYLFRKEGQNVTLSCEQNLNHDAMYWYRQDPGQGLRLIYYSQIVNDFQKGDIAEGYSVSREKKESFPLTVTSAQKNPTAFYLCASSAGSNTEAFFGQGTRLTVV.